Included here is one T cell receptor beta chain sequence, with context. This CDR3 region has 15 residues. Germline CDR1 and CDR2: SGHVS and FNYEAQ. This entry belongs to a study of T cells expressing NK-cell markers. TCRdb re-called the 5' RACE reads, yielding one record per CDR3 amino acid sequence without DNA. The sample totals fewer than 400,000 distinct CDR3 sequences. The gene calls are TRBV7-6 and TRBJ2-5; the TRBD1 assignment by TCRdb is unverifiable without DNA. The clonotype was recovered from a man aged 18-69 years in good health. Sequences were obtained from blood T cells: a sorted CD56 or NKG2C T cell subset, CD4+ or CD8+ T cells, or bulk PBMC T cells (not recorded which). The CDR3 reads CASSFGDRGGETQYF. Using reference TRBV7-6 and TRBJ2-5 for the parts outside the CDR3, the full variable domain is GAGVSQSPRYKVTKRGQDVALRCDPISGHVSLYWYRQALGQGPEFLTYFNYEAQQDKSGLPNDRFSAERPEGSISTLTIQRTEQRDSAMYRCASSFGDRGGETQYFGPGTRLLVL.